This T cell receptor (beta chain) is drawn from a study of T cells in Graves' hyperthyroidism and ophthalmopathy. Regarding the study as a whole: Among thyroid clonotypes expanded above 0.001, most also appeared in blood. From stable hyperthyroidism, ophthalmopathy was separated by a 13 V-J model.

Researchers amplified the TCR beta CDR3 regions from RNA transcripts. With the HTBI primer set, the TCR CDR3 went through a first round of RT-PCR. A single record per CDR3 protein comes from TCRdb applying MiXCR to the multiplex PCR reads. The sample yields roughly 380,000 distinct CDR3 sequences, under 20% seen once. A remark on this clonotype: Its antigen remains unidentified.

Lactation, pregnancy, other autoimmune disease or uncontrolled infection led to exclusion of patients. The ends were cut back, 2 bases at V and 4 bases at J, with 17 bases in the middle. Germline lookup yields CDR1 SGHTA and CDR2 FQGTGA. This CDR3 has 16 amino acids. This clonotype was obtained from a woman aged 18-29 years with Graves' hyperthyroidism. The material sequenced was blood. The chain carries TRBV7-3 and TRBJ2-5; D call uncertain. The CDR3 sequence is CASSLLPAGPRETQYF. The DNA of the CDR3 is TGTGCCAGCAGCTTACTTCCGGCAGGCCCACGAGAGACCCAGTACTTC.